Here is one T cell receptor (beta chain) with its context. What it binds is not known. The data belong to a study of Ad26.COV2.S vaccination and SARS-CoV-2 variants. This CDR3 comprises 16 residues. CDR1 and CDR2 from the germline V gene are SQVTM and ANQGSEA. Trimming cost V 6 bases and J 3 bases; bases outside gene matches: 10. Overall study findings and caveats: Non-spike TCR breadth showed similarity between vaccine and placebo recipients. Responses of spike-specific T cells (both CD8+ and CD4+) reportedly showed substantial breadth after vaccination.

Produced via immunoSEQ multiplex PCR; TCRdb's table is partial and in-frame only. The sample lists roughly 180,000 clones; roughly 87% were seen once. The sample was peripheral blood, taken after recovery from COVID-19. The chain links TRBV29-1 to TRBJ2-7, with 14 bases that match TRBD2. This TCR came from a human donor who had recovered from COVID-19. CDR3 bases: TGCAGCGTAGCCGGGACTAGCGGGAGAGGTGGCTACGAGCAGTACTTC. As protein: CSVAGTSGRGGYEQYF.